The entry below gives a single T cell receptor beta chain sequence along with its context. As yet, its antigen is unknown. TCRdb itself ran the RT-PCR reads through MiXCR, one entry per CDR3 protein. The data contain roughly 650,000 distinct CDR3 sequences, about 15% of them singletons. This specimen comes from a study of response to subunit inactivated influenza vaccine. Findings of the study overall: Authors suggested seasonal influenza vaccinations each recruit few new T cells.

The starting material was PBMCs from blood, obtained roughly 13 days after vaccination. The clonotype was recovered from a man aged 50-60 years who received an inactivated influenza vaccine.

In nucleotides, the CDR3 is TGTGCCAGCAGCCGGGGGGGCCCCGTCGGGGAGCTGTTTTTT. It codes for CASSRGGPVGELFF. This chain joins TRBV3-1 and TRBJ2-2; tentative D call: TRBD2 (7 bases). The CDR3 spans 14 residues. V was trimmed by 4 bases and J by 7 bases, leaving 13 bases between them. Germline V lookup: CDR1 LGHDT, CDR2 YNNKEL (reference sequence).